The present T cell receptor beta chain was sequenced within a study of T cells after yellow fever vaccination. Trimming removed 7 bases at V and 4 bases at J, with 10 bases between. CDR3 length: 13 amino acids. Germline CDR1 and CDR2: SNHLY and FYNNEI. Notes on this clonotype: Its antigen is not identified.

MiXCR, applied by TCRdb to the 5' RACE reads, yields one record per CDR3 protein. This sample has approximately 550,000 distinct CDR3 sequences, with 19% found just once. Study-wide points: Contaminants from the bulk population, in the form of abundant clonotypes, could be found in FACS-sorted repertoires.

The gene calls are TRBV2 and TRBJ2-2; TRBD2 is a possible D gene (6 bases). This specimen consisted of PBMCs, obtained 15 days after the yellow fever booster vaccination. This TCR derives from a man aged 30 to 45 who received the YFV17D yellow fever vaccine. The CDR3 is CASTREVTGELFF. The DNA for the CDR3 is TGTGCCAGCACCAGGGAGGTCACCGGGGAGCTGTTTTTT.